The present entry profiles one TCR beta chain with its context. Antigen specificity is unknown. The data are from a study of T cell responses to AZD1222 COVID-19 vaccine. Study conclusions and caveats: The CD4 TCRs associated with vaccination extended across spike and predominated at 160-218 and 743-854. Donor demographics were predominantly white British with a female majority; clonal diversity may be underestimated.

Generated by immunoSEQ multiplex PCR, the TCRdb table keeps only in-frame clones and is missing some. The data contain 100,000 to 150,000 clones, 75% to 95% of them singletons. The CDR3 totals 12 residues. Germline V gene sequence: CDR1 SGHAT, CDR2 FQNNGV. Trimming removed 3 bases from V and 5 bases from J, with 2 bases in between. This TCR came from an adult in good health. The chain links TRBV11-2 to TRBJ1-6, with unresolved D. Sequencing was performed on peripheral blood, taken on day 0 of AZD1222 vaccination. The CDR3 nucleotides read TGTGCCAGCAGCTTTGATAATTCACCCCTCCACTTT. This gives the protein CASSFDNSPLHF.